The rows below give T cell receptor beta chains drawn from one sample of a study of T cells in Graves' hyperthyroidism and ophthalmopathy. TCRdb used MiXCR to reprocess the multiplex PCR reads, holding one entry per CDR3 protein. The sample yields hundreds of thousands of distinct CDR3 sequences, 16% seen once. Material: blood. These receptors originate from a woman aged 18-29 years with Graves' hyperthyroidism. Each CDR3 is given with its conserved first and last residue. The D gene is left open where the match is weak. Where a row states a size, it is once, few, many or the class of an expanded clone; other rows omit it.

j_gene	abundance	v_gene	d_gene	len	CDR3aa	CDR3nt
TRBJ2-3	many	TRBV20-1	.	13	CSASASAADTQYF	TGCAGTGCTAGTGCAAGCGCGGCAGATACGCAGTATTTT
TRBJ2-3	many	TRBV5-5	.	15	CASSLVGGGADTQYF	TGTGCCAGCAGCTTGGTGGGGGGAGGAGCAGATACGCAGTATTTT
TRBJ1-1	many	TRBV10-1	.	14	CASSVGPLATEAFF	TGCGCCAGCAGTGTCGGACCACTCGCCACTGAAGCTTTCTTT
TRBJ2-3	.	TRBV9	.	14	CASSVSPEGDTQYF	TGTGCCAGCAGCGTGTCCCCAGAGGGAGATACGCAGTATTTT
TRBJ2-1	many	TRBV2	TRBD1	15	CASITGTGGHNEQFF	TGTGCCAGCATCACCGGGACAGGGGGCCACAATGAGCAGTTCTTC
TRBJ2-1	.	TRBV24-1	.	12	CATSLGENEQFF	TGTGCCACCAGCCTCGGGGAGAATGAGCAGTTCTTC
TRBJ2-7	few	TRBV14	.	15	CASSEGGGRVHEQYF	TGTGCCAGCAGCGAAGGGGGAGGGAGAGTCCACGAGCAGTACTTC
TRBJ1-4	many	TRBV27	TRBD1	15	CASSPQQGADEKLFF	TGTGCCAGCAGTCCCCAACAGGGGGCTGATGAAAAACTGTTTTTT
TRBJ1-5	many	TRBV7-9	.	15	CASSLDRDRNQPQHF	TGTGCCAGCAGCTTAGACAGGGACCGCAATCAGCCCCAGCATTTT
TRBJ2-1	many	TRBV28	.	14	CASGLIALLHEQFF	TGTGCCAGCGGGCTCATTGCACTTCTCCATGAGCAGTTCTTC
TRBJ1-5	.	TRBV28	.	15	CASSLGFGGVQPQHF	TGTGCCAGCAGTTTAGGTTTCGGGGGAGTACAGCCCCAGCATTTT
TRBJ1-1	many	TRBV20-1	.	12	CSASWPGSEAFF	TGCAGTGCTAGTTGGCCCGGATCTGAAGCTTTCTTT
TRBJ1-5	few	TRBV12-3/TRBV12-4	.	15	CASSRSGTTDQPQHF	TGTGCCAGCAGTCGCTCGGGGACGACGGATCAGCCCCAGCATTTT
TRBJ2-5	many	TRBV30	.	15	CAWSVRGRGRETQYF	TGTGCCTGGAGTGTACGGGGAAGGGGGAGGGAGACCCAGTACTTC
TRBJ2-7	many	TRBV7-2	.	15	CASSSTGSGTNEQYF	TGTGCCAGCAGCTCCACCGGGTCCGGGACGAACGAGCAGTACTTC
TRBJ2-5	.	TRBV4-1	TRBD2	20	CASSQTIVRAGGLLVETQYF	TGCGCCAGCAGCCAAACCATCGTCCGGGCGGGGGGGCTTCTCGTTGAGACCCAGTACTTC
TRBJ2-1	many	TRBV4-2	.	16	CASSQDQAEPYNEQFF	TGTGCCAGCAGCCAAGACCAGGCTGAACCTTACAATGAGCAGTTCTTC
TRBJ1-1	once	TRBV6-2/TRBV6-3	TRBD1	14	CASSSQGAATEAFF	TGTGCCAGCAGTTCTCAGGGGGCGGCCACTGAAGCTTTCTTT
TRBJ2-5	many	TRBV15	.	14	CATSRAGGRETQYF	TGTGCCACCAGCAGAGCGGGGGGCAGGGAGACCCAGTACTTC
TRBJ2-7	.	TRBV10-2	.	14	CASRRDGRSYEQYF	TGCGCCAGCCGAAGGGACGGAAGATCCTACGAGCAGTACTTC
TRBJ2-7	many	TRBV28	TRBD2	19	CASSPPPSVAGGGAYEQYF	TGTGCCAGCAGTCCGCCCCCGTCGGTAGCGGGAGGAGGCGCCTACGAGCAGTACTTC
TRBJ1-5	few	TRBV12-3/TRBV12-4	.	15	CASTHGGYSNQPQHF	TGTGCCAGCACCCACGGGGGATATAGCAATCAGCCCCAGCATTTT
TRBJ2-1	.	TRBV7-3	TRBD1	16	CASNTRQGAVLNEQFF	TGTGCCAGCAACACAAGACAGGGGGCTGTTCTGAATGAGCAGTTCTTC
TRBJ1-5	.	TRBV6-2/TRBV6-3	TRBD1	15	CASRDRVNGNQPQHF	TGTGCCAGCAGGGACAGGGTGAATGGCAATCAGCCCCAGCATTTT
TRBJ1-4	.	TRBV5-4	.	14	CASSPGQRNEKLFF	TGTGCCAGCAGCCCCGGACAGAGAAATGAAAAACTGTTTTTT
TRBJ1-4	few	TRBV6-1	.	14	CASGETGLDEKLFF	TGTGCCAGCGGGGAAACAGGATTAGATGAAAAACTGTTTTTT
TRBJ1-2	.	TRBV29-1	.	10	CSVAQAGYTF	TGCAGCGTTGCGCAGGCTGGCTACACCTTC
TRBJ1-1	many	TRBV5-1	.	17	CASSLRQAFGPNTEAFF	TGCGCCAGCAGCTTGCGTCAAGCCTTTGGGCCGAACACTGAAGCTTTCTTT
TRBJ2-5	.	TRBV2	.	14	CASSEVEAEETQYF	TGTGCCAGCAGTGAAGTTGAGGCTGAAGAGACCCAGTACTTC
TRBJ2-1	many	TRBV5-1	.	13	CASSLEGVNEQFF	TGCGCCAGCAGCTTGGAAGGAGTCAATGAGCAGTTCTTC
TRBJ1-1	.	TRBV9	TRBD1	15	CASSVFQGGNTEAFF	TGTGCCAGCAGCGTATTTCAGGGGGGGAATACTGAAGCTTTCTTT
TRBJ1-5	.	TRBV28	.	15	CASSWTGGRNQPQHF	TGTGCCAGCAGTTGGACGGGGGGGCGGAATCAGCCCCAGCATTTT
TRBJ1-2	.	TRBV4-3	.	16	CASSQDLPGINYGYTF	TGCGCCAGCAGCCAAGACCTACCAGGCATCAACTATGGCTACACCTTC
TRBJ2-7	.	TRBV19	.	15	CANILEDTGVDGQYF	TGTGCCAATATTTTAGAGGATACAGGAGTTGATGGGCAGTACTTC
TRBJ1-1	.	TRBV4-3	.	18	CASSQEMPGPGLDTEAFF	TGCGCCAGCAGCCAAGAAATGCCAGGGCCGGGTTTGGACACTGAAGCTTTCTTT
TRBJ1-2	.	TRBV19	.	15	CASSSQTGSTWGYTF	TGTGCCAGTAGTTCCCAGACAGGTTCGACCTGGGGCTACACCTTC
TRBJ2-3	many	TRBV3-1	TRBD2	15	CASSQASGGLDTQYF	TGTGCCAGCAGCCAGGCTAGCGGGGGTTTAGATACGCAGTATTTT
TRBJ1-4	.	TRBV7-6	TRBD1	15	CASSPEGAANERLFF	TGTGCCAGCAGCCCGGAGGGGGCCGCTAATGAAAGACTGTTTTTT
TRBJ2-2	.	TRBV6-5	TRBD2	15	CASSYQAGGAGELFF	TGTGCCAGCAGTTACCAAGCGGGAGGGGCCGGGGAGCTGTTTTTT
TRBJ2-1	many	TRBV2	.	19	CASWVGPGDEDPPWNEQFF	TGTGCCAGCTGGGTCGGGCCGGGTGATGAGGACCCACCTTGGAATGAGCAGTTCTTC
TRBJ1-1	.	TRBV12-3/TRBV12-4	.	16	CASSPHQGGFGTEAFF	TGTGCCAGCAGTCCCCACCAGGGAGGGTTCGGCACTGAAGCTTTCTTT
TRBJ2-7	many	TRBV7-2	TRBD2	15	CASREGLAGSYEQYF	TGTGCCAGCAGAGAGGGACTAGCGGGGTCCTACGAGCAGTACTTC
TRBJ2-7	.	TRBV29-1	TRBD1	14	CSVEDTTGGGEQYF	TGCAGCGTTGAAGACACTACAGGGGGCGGCGAGCAGTACTTC
TRBJ1-1	many	TRBV6-1	.	15	CASSRRQLGNTEAFF	TGTGCCAGCAGCCGAAGACAGCTGGGGAACACTGAAGCTTTCTTT
TRBJ1-2	many	TRBV7-2	.	14	CASSLREGTYGYTF	TGTGCCAGCAGCTTAAGGGAGGGGACTTATGGCTACACCTTC
TRBJ2-1	many	TRBV7-2	.	16	CASSLKLSPSYNEQFF	TGTGCCAGCAGCTTGAAGCTTTCCCCCTCCTACAATGAGCAGTTCTTC
TRBJ2-5	few	TRBV3-1	.	14	CASSQSGGYETQYF	TGTGCCAGCAGCCAGTCTGGGGGGTACGAGACCCAGTACTTC
TRBJ1-1	few	TRBV6-6	.	15	CASSYEGRAGAEAFF	TGTGCCAGCAGTTACGAAGGCAGGGCTGGGGCTGAAGCTTTCTTT
TRBJ2-1	many	TRBV5-1	TRBD2	15	CASRGESGRPGEQFF	TGCGCCAGCAGGGGGGAGAGCGGGAGGCCGGGTGAGCAGTTCTTC
TRBJ2-3	many	TRBV6-6	TRBD2	20	CASSYRRPGLAGDSTDTQYF	TGTGCCAGCAGTTATAGGCGACCGGGACTAGCGGGGGATAGCACAGATACGCAGTATTTT
TRBJ1-2	.	TRBV6-2/TRBV6-3	TRBD1	16	CASSYPPGQGAYGYTF	TGTGCCAGCAGTTACCCGCCCGGACAGGGGGCTTACGGCTACACCTTC
TRBJ2-5	.	TRBV9	.	14	CASSVTAKGETQYF	TGTGCCAGCAGCGTAACTGCCAAGGGGGAGACCCAGTACTTC
TRBJ1-2	many	TRBV28	.	15	CASSSTEGVLDGYTF	TGTGCCAGCAGTTCAACTGAGGGGGTCTTAGATGGCTACACCTTC
TRBJ1-1	few	TRBV5-1	.	17	CASSTTTLGQLNTEAFF	TGCGCCAGCAGCACAACAACCCTCGGACAGCTGAACACTGAAGCTTTCTTT